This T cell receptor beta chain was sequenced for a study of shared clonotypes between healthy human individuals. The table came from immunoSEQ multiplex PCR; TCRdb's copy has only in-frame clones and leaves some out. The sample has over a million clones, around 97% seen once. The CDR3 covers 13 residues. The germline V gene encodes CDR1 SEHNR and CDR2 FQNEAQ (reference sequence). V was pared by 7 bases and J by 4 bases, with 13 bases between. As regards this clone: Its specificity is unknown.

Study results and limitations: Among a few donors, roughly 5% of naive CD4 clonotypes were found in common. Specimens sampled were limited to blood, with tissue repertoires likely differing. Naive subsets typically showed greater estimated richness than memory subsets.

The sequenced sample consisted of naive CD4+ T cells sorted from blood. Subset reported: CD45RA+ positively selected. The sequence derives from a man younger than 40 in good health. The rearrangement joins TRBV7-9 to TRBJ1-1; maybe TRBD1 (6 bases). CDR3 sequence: CASNNREGTEAFF. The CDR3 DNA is TGTGCCAGCAACAACAGGGAGGGCACTGAAGCTTTCTTT.